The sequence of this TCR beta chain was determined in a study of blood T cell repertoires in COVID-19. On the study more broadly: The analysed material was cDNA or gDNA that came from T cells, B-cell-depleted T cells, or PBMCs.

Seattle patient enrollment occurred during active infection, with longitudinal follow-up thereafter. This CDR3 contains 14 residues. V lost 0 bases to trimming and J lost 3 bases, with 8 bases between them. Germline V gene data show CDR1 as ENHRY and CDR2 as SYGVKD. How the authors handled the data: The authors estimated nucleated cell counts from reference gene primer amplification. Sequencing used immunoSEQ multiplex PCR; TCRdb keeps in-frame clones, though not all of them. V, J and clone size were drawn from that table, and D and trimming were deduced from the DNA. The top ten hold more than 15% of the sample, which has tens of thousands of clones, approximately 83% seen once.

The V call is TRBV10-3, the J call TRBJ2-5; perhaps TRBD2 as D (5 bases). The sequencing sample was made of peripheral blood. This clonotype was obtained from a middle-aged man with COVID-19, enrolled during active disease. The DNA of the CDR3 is TGTGCCATCAGTGAGTCCAGAGGGAAAGAGACCCAGTACTTC. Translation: CAISESRGKETQYF.